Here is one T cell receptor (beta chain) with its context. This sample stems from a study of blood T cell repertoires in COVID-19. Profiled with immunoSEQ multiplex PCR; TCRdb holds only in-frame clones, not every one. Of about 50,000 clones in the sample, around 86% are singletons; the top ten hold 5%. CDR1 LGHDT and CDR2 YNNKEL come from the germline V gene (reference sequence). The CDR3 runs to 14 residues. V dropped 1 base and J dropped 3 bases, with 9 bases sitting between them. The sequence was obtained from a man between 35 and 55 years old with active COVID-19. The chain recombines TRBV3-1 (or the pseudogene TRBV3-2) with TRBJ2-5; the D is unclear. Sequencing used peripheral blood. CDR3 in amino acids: CASSQVRRKETQYF. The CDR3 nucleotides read TGTGCCAGCAGCCAAGTACGGCGGAAAGAGACCCAGTACTTC.